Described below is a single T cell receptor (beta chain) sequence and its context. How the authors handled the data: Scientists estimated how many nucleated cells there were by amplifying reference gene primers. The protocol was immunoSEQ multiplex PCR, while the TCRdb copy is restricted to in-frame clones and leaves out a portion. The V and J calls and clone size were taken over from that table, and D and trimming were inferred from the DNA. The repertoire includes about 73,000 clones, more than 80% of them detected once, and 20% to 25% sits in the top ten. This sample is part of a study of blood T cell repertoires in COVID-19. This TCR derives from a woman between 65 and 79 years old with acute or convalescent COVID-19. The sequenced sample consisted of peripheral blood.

This CDR3 is CASSSSRGRGNTGELFF. The CDR3 DNA sequence: TGTGCCAGCAGCTCCTCTCGCGGGAGAGGGAACACCGGGGAGCTGTTTTTT. This chain joins TRBV7-9 and TRBJ2-2; 7 bases are a match to TRBD2. The CDR3 is made up of 17 amino acids. The junction had 9 bases not matched to a gene; V was cut back by 4 bases and J by 1 base. Germline V CDR1 and CDR2: SEHNR, FQNEAQ (reference sequence).